What follows describes a single T cell receptor (beta chain). What it binds is not known. This entry belongs to a study of early stage breast cancer tumors. Study-wide results and caveats: Blood repertoires resembled normal breast more than tumor.

Each sample had two DNA replicates, roughly 0.48 ug blood or about 1.5 ug tissue. Assay: immunoSEQ multiplex PCR; the TCRdb copy retains only in-frame clones and omits some. The repertoire holds almost 55,000 clones, with approximately 90% as singletons. This TCR derives from a person aged 65-85 years with breast cancer. Sequenced sample: blood.

The CDR3 DNA is TGTGCCAGCAGATCCGACGGCAACCGAGGTGAAAAACTGTTTTTT. This encodes CASRSDGNRGEKLFF. J is TRBJ1-4 and V is TRBV6-5, with D hard to call. Trimming removed 6 bases from V and 7 bases from J, with 18 bases in between. The CDR3 consists of 15 residues. Per germline, CDR1 MNHEY and CDR2 SVGAGI.